By share, the clone carrying this T cell receptor beta chain ranks as medium-sized. Its specificity is not known. The sample originates from a study of T cell repertoires in aging, cancer and after chemotherapy. On the study more broadly: Donor ages fell into six groups from 30 or younger up to 70 or older.

Multiplex touch-down PCR with TRB-A/B primers amplified rearranged V-D-J TRB sequences. A single record per CDR3 protein comes from TCRdb applying MiXCR to the multiplex PCR reads. The repertoire holds roughly 1,200 distinct CDR3 sequences, with 25% to 35% as singletons. Regarding the study as a whole: Compared with age-matched healthy donors, untreated hematological or solid cancer patients showed higher blood TCR clonality. Across the chemotherapy interval, each cancer cohort showed higher median generation probability, suggesting thymic rebound.

Amplification of TCR beta used genomic DNA extracted from peripheral blood. V was clipped by 6 bases and J by 1 base; unmatched bases: 8. Germline lookup yields CDR1 DFQATT and CDR2 SNEGSKA (reference sequence). This CDR3 is 15 amino acids long. Sequences were obtained from blood. The chain has TRBV20-1 and TRBJ2-3, with TRBD2 identical over 9 bases. This TCR came from a human donor with a solid tumor. The CDR3 spells CSAQGAGGRTDTQYF. CDR3 bases: TGCAGTGCCCAAGGAGCGGGAGGACGCACAGATACGCAGTATTTT.